This TCR beta chain emerged from a study of cytomegalovirus exposure and HLA in healthy donors. General study results and limits: A later analysis, which compared TCR beta chains of equal frequency, found the HLA-associated ones more clonally expanded. Segments of the TCR beta V type were, in most cases, productive about 90% or about 30% of the time in an earlier analysis.

PCR amplification relied on 60 Vbeta primers (plus 13 Jbeta primers). TCRdb's copy holds only in-frame clones and misses some; the assay was immunoSEQ multiplex PCR. Among about 150,000 clones listed, about 80% were seen once. The germline V gene encodes CDR1 MNHNY and CDR2 SVGAGI (reference sequence). The CDR3 runs to 16 residues. V was clipped by 5 bases and J by 2 bases; unmatched bases: 5. In its sample, this clone was seen once. Its antigen is as yet unknown. This TCR derives from a man aged 18-30 years in good health and CMV-seronegative. Sequencing was done on a sample of PBMCs. The chain recombines TRBV6-6 with TRBJ2-7; TRBD2 matches at 14 bases. The CDR3, as DNA: TGTGCCAGCAGTAAAAGGACTAGCGGGAGGACCTACGAGCAGTACTTC. It encodes CASSKRTSGRTYEQYF.